This TCR beta chain was profiled in a study of neurological immune-mediated disorders. Overall study findings and caveats: The greatest degree of TCR clonal expansion was observed in HTLV-1-associated myelopathy, with the lowest in multiple sclerosis, below that of healthy controls.

The making of cDNA relied on 5'RACE with 10-nucleotide random UMIs. A single run covered 15-18 subjects with over 170 million TCR-beta sequences. TCRdb reprocessed the 5' RACE reads via MiXCR and lists one record per CDR3 protein. Among 28,000 or so distinct CDR3 sequences listed, more than 10% were seen once. This clonotype has a count of ten or more. Antigen: not known. CDR1 is LGHDT, CDR2 YNNKEL, per germline (reference sequence). Trimming pared 4 bases from V and 0 bases from J, leaving 9 bases between. This CDR3 comprises 14 residues. The TCR was taken from a man aged 55 to 70 in good health. Sequenced sample: PBMCs. The V call is TRBV3-1, the J call TRBJ1-2; D is undetermined. In nucleotides, the CDR3 is TGTGCCAGCAGCCCCACTTCATCTAACTATGGCTACACCTTC. Protein product: CASSPTSSNYGYTF.